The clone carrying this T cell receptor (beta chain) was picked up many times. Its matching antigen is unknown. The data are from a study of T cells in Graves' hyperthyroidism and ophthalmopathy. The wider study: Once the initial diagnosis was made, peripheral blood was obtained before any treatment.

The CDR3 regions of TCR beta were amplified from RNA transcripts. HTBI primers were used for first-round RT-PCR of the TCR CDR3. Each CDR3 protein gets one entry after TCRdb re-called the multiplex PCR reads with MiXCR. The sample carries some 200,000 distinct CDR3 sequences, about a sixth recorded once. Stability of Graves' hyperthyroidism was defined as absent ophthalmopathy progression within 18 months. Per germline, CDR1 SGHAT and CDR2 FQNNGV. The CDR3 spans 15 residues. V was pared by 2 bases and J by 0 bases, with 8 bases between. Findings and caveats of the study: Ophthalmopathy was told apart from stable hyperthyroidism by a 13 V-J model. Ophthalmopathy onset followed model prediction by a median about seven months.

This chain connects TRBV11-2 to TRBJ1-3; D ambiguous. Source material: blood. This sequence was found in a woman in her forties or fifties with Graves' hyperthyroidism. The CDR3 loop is CASSLSPSSGNTIYF. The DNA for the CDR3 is TGTGCCAGCAGCTTATCACCAAGCTCTGGAAACACCATATATTTT.